This T cell receptor beta chain came from a study of identical twins (dated by TCRdb to 2016 to 2017). The study in broad terms: TCR alpha and beta repertoires from monozygotic twins, unrelated adults of various ages and cord blood were deep-sequenced to test whether fetal clonotypes persist. To rule out contamination, replicate twin experiments were performed at different times with different library preparation protocols. The investigation overall reported the following: Abundant cord blood beta clonotypes carried fewer insertions; young adult naive repertoires showed a weaker similar trend, while memory repertoires showed none. Because the same donors could not be followed over many years, conclusions were based on cross-sectional statistical analysis. Invariant T cells such as MAIT and iNKT could partly confound zero-insertion analyses, although diverse VJ usage argued against such confounding for most clonotypes. Recombination models systematically underestimated out-of-frame TCR alpha sharing in monozygotic twins but agreed with sharing between unrelated individuals. Compared with coincidental sharing between unrelated individuals, out-of-frame TCR alpha sequences shared between twins showed an excess of sequences with low generation probability. In beta out-of-frame sequences, excess twin sharing was weaker, because having fewer shared sequences lowered the signal-to-noise ratio.

Library preparation used 5' RACE. Sequencing relied on an Illumina HiSeq 2000. A universal primer binding site was introduced by template switching, and a unique molecular identifier was present in the final cDNA, enabling accurate counting of TCR cDNA molecules. Specific primers in the conserved constant-segment region were used to synthesize first-strand cDNA for the TCR alpha and beta chains. To control for contamination, every cDNA library carried two barcodes: a SMART-Mk sample barcode plus Illumina barcodes. TruSeq adapter sequences, together with Illumina sample barcodes, were added in two successive PCR steps. The Illumina HiSeq platform was used with custom primers to sequence TCR alpha and beta cDNA libraries. The source study handled its data this way. MiGEC processed the raw reads to extract unique molecular identifiers, while MiXCR was used to determine the CDR3 positions. Recombination models were inferred per individual with the repgenHMM and IGoR tools using an EM algorithm. The analysis of shared clonotypes was done with the tcR package in R, with sharing normalized by the product of cloneset sizes. To study raw recombination free of thymic and clonal selection effects, out-of-frame nonproductive sequences were analyzed. TCRdb redid the processing of the public reads, applying fastp at Q25 and MiXCR, and retained in-frame beta chains. Rows merge per CDR3 protein into single entries with the most common DNA and genes. The V and J calls come from TCRdb's annotation, not from the publication. For this sample there are roughly 710,000 distinct CDR3 sequences; roughly 6% appear just once. Clones ranked in the top ten supply 1.5% to 2% of the sample.

In its sample, this clonotype was seen many times. There is no known antigen for this receptor. Base qualities are not recorded, but no much larger clone differs from it by a single base. Every donor in the study was a healthy Caucasian. Three unrelated non-twin adults were also sequenced: a male aged 18 to 30, a male aged 50 to 59 and a female aged 50 to 59. Miltenyi CD45RO+ enrichment and human naive T-cell isolation kits were used to isolate memory (CD45RO+) and naive T cells from PBMC. This receptor was taken from a man in his late teens or twenties in good health. Material: naive T cells sorted from blood. In the paper's terms, the cell subset or site label means: cells isolated with a human naive T-cell isolation kit.

CDR3 sequence: CSAPHGTSYNEQFF. Here is the DNA: TGCAGTGCTCCCCACGGGACTAGCTACAATGAGCAGTTCTTC. Rearrangement joined TRBV20-1 to TRBJ2-1; 8 middle bases align to TRBD2. Inclusive of the bounding cysteine and phenylalanine, the CDR3 is 14 residues long. The entry retains the CDR3 DNA only, 42 bases that are in frame from base 1. Looking up the germline V gene (reference sequence) yields CDR1 DFQATT and CDR2 SNEGSKA. V loses 5 bases at its end and J loses 3 bases; junction bases beyond the gene matches: 6.